This T cell receptor (beta chain) was observed in a study of cytomegalovirus exposure and HLA in healthy donors. The study, taken as a whole, reports: In vitro data verified a few CMV-associated chains as specific for CMV antigens. Indistinguishable V segments such as TRBV6-2 and TRBV6-3 were excluded. In a later analysis, at a false discovery rate of 0.05, under 20,000 TCR beta sequences were associated with HLA alleles.

PCR used 60 Vbeta primers and 13 Jbeta primers. Source study methods: In a later analysis, some 80 million unique TCR beta chains included roughly 11 million shared by two or more donors. Some clones are missing from TCRdb's copy, which holds only in-frame ones; the method was immunoSEQ multiplex PCR. V and J calls plus clone size are reproduced from that table; the DNA served to infer D and trimming. The table shows around 100,000 clones, with roughly 80% occurring only once. V shed 5 bases and J 1 base; nucleotides not matched to a gene: 6. CDR1 is SNHLY and CDR2 is FYNNEI in the germline V gene. The CDR3 is 15 amino acids. Points on this clone: Its specificity is unknown.

Sequences were obtained from PBMCs. This chain uses TRBV2 with TRBJ1-2; 8 bases are shared with TRBD1. The receptor was derived from a female donor in good health and CMV-seropositive. The CDR3, as DNA: TGTGCCAGCAGTTTGACAGGGGAGATTAACTATGGCTACACCTTC. It encodes CASSLTGEINYGYTF.